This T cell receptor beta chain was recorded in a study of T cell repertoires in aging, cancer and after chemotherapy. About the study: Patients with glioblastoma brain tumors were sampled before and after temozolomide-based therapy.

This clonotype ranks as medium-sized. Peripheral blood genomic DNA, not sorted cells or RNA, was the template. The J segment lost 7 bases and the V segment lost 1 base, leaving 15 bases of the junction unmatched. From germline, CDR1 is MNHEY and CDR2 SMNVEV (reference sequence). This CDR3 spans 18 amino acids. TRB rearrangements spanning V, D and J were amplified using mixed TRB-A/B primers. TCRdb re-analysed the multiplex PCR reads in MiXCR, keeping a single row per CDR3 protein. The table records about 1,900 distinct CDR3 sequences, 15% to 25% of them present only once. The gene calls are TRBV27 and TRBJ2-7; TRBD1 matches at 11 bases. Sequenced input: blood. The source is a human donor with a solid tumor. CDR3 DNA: TGTGCCAGCAGTTTATGGAGCTCGAGGAGGACAGGGGGCGGGGAGCAGTACTTC. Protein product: CASSLWSSRRTGGGEQYF.